This T cell receptor beta chain was recovered during a study of vaccination and CD4 T cells after COVID-19. The Oncomine TCR Beta short-read assay was what sequenced the DNA obtained from cultured CD4+ T cells. A single record per CDR3 protein comes from TCRdb applying MiXCR to the PCR reads. This repertoire shows about 20,000 distinct CDR3 sequences, roughly 50% found once; its top ten account for about 3%. Treatment specified: approximately nine-day PBMC culture with coronavirus spike peptide pools or control peptides (ViraFEST assay). In its sample, this clonotype was seen a few times. What it binds is not known. The receptor was derived from a human donor who had recovered from COVID-19. This sample comprised CD4+ T cells from blood, cultured in vitro, obtained after SARS-CoV-2 vaccination.

CDR3 nucleotide sequence: TGCAGTGCCCAGCACGGGGCGCGGGGAACCTACGAGCAGTACTTC. Translation: CSAQHGARGTYEQYF. The chain is built from TRBV20-1 and TRBJ2-7; D possibly corresponds to TRBD2 (6 bases). Trimming cost V 6 bases and J 2 bases, with 20 bases left between them. The CDR3 length is 15 residues. From germline, CDR1 is DFQATT and CDR2 SNEGSKA (reference sequence).